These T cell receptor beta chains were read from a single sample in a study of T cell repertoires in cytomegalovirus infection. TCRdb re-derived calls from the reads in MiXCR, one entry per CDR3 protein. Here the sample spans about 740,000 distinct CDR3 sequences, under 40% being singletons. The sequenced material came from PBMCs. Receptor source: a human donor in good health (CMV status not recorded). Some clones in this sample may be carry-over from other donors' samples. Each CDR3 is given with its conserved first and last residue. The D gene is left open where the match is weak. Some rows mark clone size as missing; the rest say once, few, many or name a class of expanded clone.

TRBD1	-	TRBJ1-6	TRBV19	TGTGCCAGTACCCCCGGACAGGGACGGTGGCCGGGGAATTCACCCCTCCACTTT	CASTPGQGRWPGNSPLHF
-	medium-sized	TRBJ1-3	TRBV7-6	TGTGCCAGCAGCTCGAGACCCGGGGAAGGTGGAAACACCATATATTTT	CASSSRPGEGGNTIYF
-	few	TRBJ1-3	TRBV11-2	TGTGCCAGCAGCTTAGTTGGCACTGGAAACACCATATATTTT	CASSLVGTGNTIYF
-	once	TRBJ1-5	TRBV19	TGTGCCAGTAGTTTCCGGGACCTGAGGAGCAATCAGCCCCAGCATTTT	CASSFRDLRSNQPQHF
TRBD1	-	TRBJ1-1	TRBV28	TGTGCCAGCAGCCCTTCCCGACAGGGGGCATTCGGCACTGAAGCTTTCTTT	CASSPSRQGAFGTEAFF
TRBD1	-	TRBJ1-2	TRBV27	TGTGCCAGCGGGTCAATTTGGGCGACGGCAGGGGGGGCTGGCTACACCTTC	CASGSIWATAGGAGYTF
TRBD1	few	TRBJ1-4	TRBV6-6	TGTGCCAGCAGTACCCCCCCGGGACAGGGTGCCCGAGCGAATGAAAAACTGTTTTTT	CASSTPPGQGARANEKLFF
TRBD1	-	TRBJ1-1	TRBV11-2	TGTGCCAGCAGCTTCGGACTCCAAAACAGGGGTGCTCGGGACACTGAAGCTTTCTTT	CASSFGLQNRGARDTEAFF
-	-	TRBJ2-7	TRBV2	TGTGCCAGCGGTTCCCTTCCCGAGCAGTACTTC	CASGSLPEQYF
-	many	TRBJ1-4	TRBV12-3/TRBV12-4	TGTGCCAGCACCACTACCGCAGGGCGGCCGGGTGAAAAACTGTTTTTT	CASTTTAGRPGEKLFF
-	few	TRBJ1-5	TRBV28	TGTGCCAGCAGCTGGGATACGGGCAGCCGGGGTCAGCCCCAGCATTTT	CASSWDTGSRGQPQHF
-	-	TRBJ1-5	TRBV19	TGTGCCAGTAGTATAGGCGCCCTCGGGAATCAGCCCCAGCATTTT	CASSIGALGNQPQHF
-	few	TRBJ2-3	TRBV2	TGTGCCAGTTCTTCGAAATTCACAGATACGCAGTATTTT	CASSSKFTDTQYF
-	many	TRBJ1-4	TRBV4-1	TGCGCCAGCAGCCAAGAGTGGGAGCGGGGGAATGAAAAACTGTTTTTT	CASSQEWERGNEKLFF
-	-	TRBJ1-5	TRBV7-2	TGTGCCAGCAGCTTAAGGGGGGCAGGTCAGGCGGGCAATCAGCCCCAGCATTTT	CASSLRGAGQAGNQPQHF
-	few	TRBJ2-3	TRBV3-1	TGTGCCAGCAGCCAAGTTTTCGGGGCATGGACAGATACGCAGTATTTT	CASSQVFGAWTDTQYF
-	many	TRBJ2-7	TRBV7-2	TGTGCCAGCAGCGATCAGGGTTACGAGCAGTACTTC	CASSDQGYEQYF
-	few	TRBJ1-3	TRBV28	TGTGCCAGCAGATCAGGGGCCGGCTCTGGAAACACCATATATTTT	CASRSGAGSGNTIYF
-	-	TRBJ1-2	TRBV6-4	TGTGCCAGCAGTCCCCGTTCTAAGAGTAACTATGGCTACACCTTC	CASSPRSKSNYGYTF
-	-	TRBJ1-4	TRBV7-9	TGTGCCAGCAGCCCAATCCTTGGGTTGGATGAAAAACTGTTTTTT	CASSPILGLDEKLFF
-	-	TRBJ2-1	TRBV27	TGTGCCAGCATTTTATTTCCCTACAATGAGCAGTTCTTC	CASILFPYNEQFF
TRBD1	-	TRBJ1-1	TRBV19	TGTGCCAGTAGTACCCGGGACAGTAGATCTATGAACACTGAAGCTTTCTTT	CASSTRDSRSMNTEAFF
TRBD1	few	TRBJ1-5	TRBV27	TGTGCCAGCAGTAAAGGGACAGGCAGCAATCAGCCCCAGCATTTT	CASSKGTGSNQPQHF
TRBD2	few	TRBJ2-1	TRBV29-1	TGCAGCGTTGAAGATCCGCTAGCGGGCCCGGGGTACAATGAGCAGTTCTTC	CSVEDPLAGPGYNEQFF
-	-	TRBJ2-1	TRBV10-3	TGTGCCATCAAAGAAACCAATGGGCAGTTCTTC	CAIKETNGQFF
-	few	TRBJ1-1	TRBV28	TGTGCCAGCAGTTTATCGTCCCTTACCCGGGGGGATACTGAAGCTTTCTTT	CASSLSSLTRGDTEAFF